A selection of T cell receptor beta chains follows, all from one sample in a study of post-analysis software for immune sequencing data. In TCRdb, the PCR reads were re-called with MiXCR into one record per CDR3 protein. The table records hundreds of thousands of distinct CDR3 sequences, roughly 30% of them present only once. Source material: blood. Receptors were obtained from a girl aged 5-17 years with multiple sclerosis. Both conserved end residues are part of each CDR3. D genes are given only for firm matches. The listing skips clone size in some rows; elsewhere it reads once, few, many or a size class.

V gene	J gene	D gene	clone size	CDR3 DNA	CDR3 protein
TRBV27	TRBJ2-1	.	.	TGTGCCAGCTCGGATCCGGGGCGTGAGCAGTTCTTC	CASSDPGREQFF
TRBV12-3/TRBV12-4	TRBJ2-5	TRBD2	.	TGTGCCGGCAGTCCGGGACTAGCGAGCAATGAGCAGTACTTC	CAGSPGLASNEQYF
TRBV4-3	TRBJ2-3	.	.	TGCGCCAGCAGCCAAGGAGCGGGCGGACACACAGATACGCAGTATTTT	CASSQGAGGHTDTQYF
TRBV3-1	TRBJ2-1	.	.	TGTGCCAGCAGCCAAGAAGGTCTAGAGAAGGATGACAATGAGCAGTTCTTC	CASSQEGLEKDDNEQFF
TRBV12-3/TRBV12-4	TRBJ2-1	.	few	TGTGCCAGCAGTTTCACGGGACGTGCGACTGAGCAGTTCTTC	CASSFTGRATEQFF
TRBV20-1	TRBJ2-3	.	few	TGCAGTGCCCGTATAGATCTTGCATCCCCTAGCACAGATACGCAGTATTTT	CSARIDLASPSTDTQYF
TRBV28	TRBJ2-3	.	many	TGTGCCAGCAGTTTGGGGGTAACAGATACGCAGTATTTT	CASSLGVTDTQYF
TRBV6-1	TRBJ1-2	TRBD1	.	TGTGCCAGCAGACTAGGACAGGCAGGCTACACCTTC	CASRLGQAGYTF
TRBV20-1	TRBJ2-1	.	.	TGCAGTGCTAGAGGTTTCCAGACGGTCGATGAGCAGTTCTTC	CSARGFQTVDEQFF
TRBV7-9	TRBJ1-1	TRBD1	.	TGTGCCGGCAGCTTGACAGGGGGGAACACTGAAGCTTTCTTT	CAGSLTGGNTEAFF
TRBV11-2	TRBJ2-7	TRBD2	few	TGTGCCAGCAGCTTAGTGGTTAGCGGGCTTCCCTACGAGCAGTACTTC	CASSLVVSGLPYEQYF
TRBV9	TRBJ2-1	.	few	TGTGCCAGCAGCGTAGCTTCAATTGGAGGCGAGCAGTTCTTC	CASSVASIGGEQFF
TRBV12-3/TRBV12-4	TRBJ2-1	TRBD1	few	TGTGCCAGCAGTTTACCGGGACAGGTCTCTCTCAGCTCCTACAATGAGCAGTTCTTC	CASSLPGQVSLSSYNEQFF
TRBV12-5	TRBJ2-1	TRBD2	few	TGTGCTAGTGCCGGTCCCACTAGCGGGGATTGGAATGAGCAGTTCTTC	CASAGPTSGDWNEQFF
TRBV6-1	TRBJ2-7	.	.	TGTGCCAGCAGTGAAGCATCAGTGGCGAGCTCCTACGAGCAGTACTTC	CASSEASVASSYEQYF
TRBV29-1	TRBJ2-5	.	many	TGCAGCGGTGGGCGAGGGCAAAAAGAGACCCAGTACTTC	CSGGRGQKETQYF
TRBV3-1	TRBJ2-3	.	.	TGTGCCAGCAGCCAAGATCCAGGGGGGGCCGGCACAGATACGCAGTATTTT	CASSQDPGGAGTDTQYF
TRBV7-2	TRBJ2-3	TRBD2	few	TGTGCCAGCAGCTTAGCGGGAGGGCGGGCAGATACGCAGTATTTT	CASSLAGGRADTQYF
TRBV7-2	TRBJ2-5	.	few	TGTGCCAGCAGCTCCCGACAGGAGGAGACCCAGTACTTC	CASSSRQEETQYF
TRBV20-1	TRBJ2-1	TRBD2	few	TGCAGTGCTAGAGCAGGAGCGGGAGAGTGGTATGAGCAGTTCTTC	CSARAGAGEWYEQFF
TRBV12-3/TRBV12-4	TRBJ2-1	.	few	TGTGCCAGCAGAGACCGACGGGCCTACAATGAGCAGTTCTTC	CASRDRRAYNEQFF
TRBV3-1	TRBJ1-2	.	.	TGTGCCAGCAGCCGCCGAGCGTATAACTATGGCTACACCTTC	CASSRRAYNYGYTF
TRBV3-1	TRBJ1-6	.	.	TGTGCCAGCAGCCAAGCCGGGCTGAATTCACCCCTCCACTTT	CASSQAGLNSPLHF
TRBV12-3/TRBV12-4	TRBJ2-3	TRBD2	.	TGTGCCAGCAGTTGGTTCCTAGTAGCGGGGATTCCGTTACCCACAGATACGCAGTATTTT	CASSWFLVAGIPLPTDTQYF
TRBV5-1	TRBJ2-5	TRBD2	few	TGCGCCAGCAGCTACACAATAACGAGGACTAGCGGGGAGACCCAGTACTTC	CASSYTITRTSGETQYF
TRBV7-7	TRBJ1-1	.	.	TGTGCCAGCAGCTGCCAGGGAGAGAACACTGAAGCTTTCTTT	CASSCQGENTEAFF
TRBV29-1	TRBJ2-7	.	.	TGCAGCGTTGAAGACACCGGGACCCAGCCCTCGGGGGAGCAGTACTTC	CSVEDTGTQPSGEQYF
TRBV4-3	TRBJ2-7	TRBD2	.	TGCGCCAGCAGCCCCCGGGGGTGGAATAGCGGGAGCTCCTACGAGCAGTACTTC	CASSPRGWNSGSSYEQYF
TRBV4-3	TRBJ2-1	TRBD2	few	TGCGCCAGCAGCCTCGGGACTAGCGGGAGGGACAATGAGCAGTTCTTC	CASSLGTSGRDNEQFF
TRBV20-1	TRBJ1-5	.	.	TGCAGTGCTAGTCGGGCCGATCAGCCCCAGCATTTT	CSASRADQPQHF
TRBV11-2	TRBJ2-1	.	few	TGTGCCAGCAGCTTTGACGCTCGGGGGAGCTCCTACAATGAGCAGTTCTTC	CASSFDARGSSYNEQFF